The T cell receptor beta chain described here comes from a study of human T cells and chemical hapten exposure. Whole-study context: Sensitization was performed using 2% DPC on an approximately 2 cm by approximately 2 cm upper inner arm skin site. Patch tests of 0.01% DPC on the upper back were read at 6 days.

TCRdb redid the calling of the RACE reads with MiXCR, one entry per CDR3 protein. In the table there are roughly 92,000 distinct CDR3 sequences, 9.5% to 12% of which are singletons. V dropped 6 bases and J dropped 3; count of bases not matched to a gene: 6. Germline V gene lookup returns CDR1 LNHDA and CDR2 SQIVND (reference sequence). This CDR3 comprises 14 residues. This clonotype showed up just a few times. The time point was: patch test 2, 6 weeks after DPC sensitization. Specified treatment: therapeutic diphenylcyclopropenone sensitization with weekly scalp DPC. The chain combines TRBV19 with TRBJ2-7; 9 bases match TRBD1. Sequences were derived from whole blood, sampled in connection with sensitization to the hapten diphenylcyclopropenone (DPC). The receptor was derived from a woman in her 40s with alopecia areata. Some clones in this sample may be carry-over from other donors' samples. This chain's CDR3 is CASRRGTGLYEQYF. CDR3 nucleotides: TGTGCCAGTAGAAGGGGGACAGGGCTCTACGAGCAGTACTTC.